The 23 T cell receptor beta chains in this list originate from one sample, sequenced in a study of radiation and T cells in renal cell carcinoma. The sample's time point: blood 2 weeks post-SBRT. Indicated treatment: 15 Gy SBRT to primary tumor, nephrectomy 4 weeks later. Clones were read by immunoSEQ multiplex PCR, and TCRdb kept only the in-frame ones, dropping some. The sample lists about 49,000 clones, about 80% occurring once. This specimen consisted of blood, obtained from a patient whose treatment included radiotherapy and nephrectomy. The receptor set was obtained from a woman aged 70 to 79 with renal cell carcinoma.

The chain carries TRBV6-6 and TRBJ1-2, with a possible D match to TRBD1 (6 bases). CDR1 and CDR2 from the germline V gene are MNHNY and SVGAGI (reference sequence). The CDR3 consists of 13 residues. The V end was cut by 4 bases, the J end by 4 bases, with 10 bases between. Here the CDR3 reads CASSLDSSYGYTF. The DNA for the CDR3 is TGTGCCAGCAGTTTGGACAGCTCCTATGGCTACACCTTC.

The gene calls are TRBV7-9 and TRBJ1-2; tentative D call: TRBD1 (5 bases). This CDR3 is built from 15 residues. The germline CDR1 and CDR2 sequences are SEHNR and FQNEAQ (reference sequence). The V and J ends lost 4 bases and 8 bases respectively, with 20 bases between them. The CDR3 sequence is CASSSPGTPTGGYTF. The CDR3 nucleotides are TGTGCCAGCAGCTCACCCGGGACTCCAACAGGCGGCTACACCTTC.

The gene calls are TRBV7-3 and TRBJ2-7; 11 nucleotides agree with TRBD2. CDR3 size: 15 residues. V was clipped by 7 bases and J by 2 bases; unmatched bases: 7. Germline V CDR1 and CDR2: SGHTA, FQGTGA. CDR3 loop: CASNCIAGGPYEQYF. Here the CDR3 DNA reads TGTGCCAGCAACTGTATAGCGGGAGGGCCCTACGAGCAGTACTTC.

The chain is built from TRBV9 and TRBJ1-3; D is ambiguous. The V end was cut by 7 bases, the J end by 2 bases, with 7 bases between. Germline V lookup: CDR1 SGDLS, CDR2 YYNGEE. The CDR3 is made up of 12 amino acids. CDR3 sequence reads: CASGKAGNTIYF. The CDR3 region has the DNA TGTGCCAGCGGTAAGGCTGGAAACACCATATATTTT.

This chain links TRBV6-5 with TRBJ1-1; tentatively, D is TRBD1 (6 bases). The CDR3 has 14 amino acids. Germline values: CDR1 MNHEY, CDR2 SVGAGI. V was clipped by 5 bases and J by 0 bases, with 10 bases between them. CDR3 sequence: CASSIGQLNTEAFF. The CDR3 DNA reads as TGTGCCAGCAGTATTGGACAGTTGAACACTGAAGCTTTCTTT.

V and J are TRBV7-3 and TRBJ2-3, with D possibly matching TRBD2 (6 bases). V lost 5 bases, J lost 2 bases, and 14 bases lay in between. Germline CDR1 reads SGHTA; CDR2 reads FQGTGA. This CDR3 region has 15 residues. This CDR3 is CASSPDGRPTDTQYF. In nucleotides, the CDR3 is TGTGCCAGCAGCCCCGACGGGAGACCCACAGATACGCAGTATTTT.

The V call is TRBV19, the J call TRBJ1-1; D not certain. The CDR3 consists of 17 residues. Germline V CDR1 and CDR2: LNHDA, SQIVND (reference sequence). Trimming took off 1 base at V and 1 base at J, with 16 bases between the two ends. In nucleotides, the CDR3 is TGTGCCAGTAGTATAGGAGCCGGGAGACGTACGAACACTGAAGCTTTCTTT. It specifies CASSIGAGRRTNTEAFF.

A remark on this clone: An end of the junction does not agree with germline; a read error may underlie this. The rearrangement links TRBV5-5 to TRBJ1-5; the D is unclear. Germline V lookup: CDR1 SGHKS, CDR2 YYEKEE (reference sequence). The CDR3 extends over 16 amino acids. This chain's CDR3 is CASSLQGNANNRPQHF. As DNA, the CDR3 is TGTGCCAGCAGCTTGCAAGGGAACGCTAACAATCGGCCCCAGCATTTT.

The rearrangement links TRBV6-5 to TRBJ2-7, with a tentative D call TRBD1 (5 bases). V lost 6 bases to trimming and J lost 2 bases, with 8 bases between them. CDR3 length: 12 amino acids. CDR1 MNHEY and CDR2 SVGAGI come from the germline V gene. CDR3 DNA: TGTGCCAGCAGAGGGGCAGCCTACGAGCAGTACTTC. Its translation is CASRGAAYEQYF.

A note on this clone: In the same sample, other DNA sequences code for this CDR3. The V call is TRBV6-1, the J call TRBJ1-4; 8 bases align to TRBD1. V lost 6 bases and J lost 7; bases outside the gene matches: 7. The CDR3 consists of 14 residues. CDR1 MNHNS and CDR2 SASEGT come from the germline V gene. The CDR3 DNA reads TGTGCCAGCAGCGACGGACAGGGAGGTGAAAAACTGTTTTTT. Translation: CASSDGQGGEKLFF.

The chain uses TRBV6-5 and TRBJ1-4, with unresolved D. V shed 0 bases and J shed 10 bases, with 15 bases lying between them. This CDR3 is 15 amino acids long. Germline V gives CDR1 MNHEY, CDR2 SVGAGI. Here the CDR3 DNA reads TGTGCCAGCAGTTACTCGAGAGGGCTAGGCGGAAAACTGTTTTTT. It translates to CASSYSRGLGGKLFF.

V usage is TRBV6-6 and J usage is TRBJ2-1, with no clear D. Germline V gives CDR1 MNHNY, CDR2 SVGAGI (reference sequence). Trimming took 2 bases from V and 3 from J, leaving 11 bases between them. The CDR3 covers 15 residues. The CDR3 loop is CASSYRAVNYNEQFF. The CDR3 DNA is TGTGCCAGCAGTTACAGGGCAGTTAACTACAATGAGCAGTTCTTC.

The rearrangement uses TRBV4-1 and TRBJ2-7; D tentatively fits TRBD1 or TRBD2 (5 bases each). CDR3 length: 18 residues. Germline assignment: CDR1 MGHRA and CDR2 YSYEKL. V was cut by 0 bases and J by 4 bases, with 22 bases left in between. CDR3 sequence reads: CASSQESSDTVGEYEQYF. As DNA, the CDR3 is TGCGCCAGCAGCCAAGAGAGTTCAGACACTGTGGGGGAGTACGAGCAGTACTTC.

The genes are TRBV5-1 and TRBJ2-3; D possibly corresponds to TRBD2 (5 bases). Trimming stripped 0 bases from V and 7 bases from J, with 15 bases between. Germline loops: CDR1 SGHRS, CDR2 YFSETQ. CDR3 length: 15 amino acids. Here the CDR3 reads CASSLEVGSPHTQYF. The DNA for the CDR3 is TGCGCCAGCAGCTTGGAAGTAGGGAGCCCCCATACGCAGTATTTT.

The rearrangement uses TRBV18 and TRBJ2-2; D remains unclear. This CDR3 is 14 amino acids long. In germline, CDR1 is KGHSH, CDR2 LQKENI. V was trimmed by 0 bases and J by 4 bases, leaving 6 bases between them. In DNA form, the CDR3 reads TGTGCCAGCTCACCACCATCCCTCACCGGGGAGCTGTTTTTT. Its translation: CASSPPSLTGELFF.

The chain couples TRBV4-1 to TRBJ2-6; maybe TRBD1 (6 bases). V lost 1 base, J lost 4 bases, and 17 bases lay in between. Germline V gene lookup returns CDR1 MGHRA and CDR2 YSYEKL. The CDR3 consists of 18 residues. The CDR3 here is CASSQAPVMGAGANVLTF. DNA for the CDR3: TGCGCCAGCAGCCAAGCCCCAGTTATGGGGGCAGGGGCCAACGTCCTGACTTTC.

This clone occurred a few times. V and J are TRBV4-1 and TRBJ1-5, with TRBD1 identical over 10 bases. Unmatched junction bases numbered 5, after V lost 1 base and J lost 11 bases. The length of the CDR3 is 14 residues. Germline lookup yields CDR1 MGHRA and CDR2 YSYEKL. DNA for the CDR3: TGCGCCAGCAGCCAAGGGGGACAGGGGACGACCCAGCATTTT. This encodes CASSQGGQGTTQHF.

The gene calls are TRBV5-4 and TRBJ2-5; D unresolved. Germline-derived CDR1 and CDR2 are SGHNT and YYREEE (reference sequence). The CDR3 totals 13 residues. The ends were cut back, 0 bases at V and 9 bases at J, with 12 bases in the middle. The CDR3 coding sequence is TGTGCCAGCAGCTTGGACAGAAAGGGTTCCCAGTACTTC. It translates to CASSLDRKGSQYF.

The chain employs TRBV5-4 and TRBJ1-5, with D hard to call. The V end was cut by 0 bases, the J end by 3 bases, with 7 bases between. Germline loops: CDR1 SGHNT, CDR2 YYREEE (reference sequence). This CDR3 region has 14 residues. The CDR3 region has the DNA TGTGCCAGCAGCTTGGCAGGAGACAATCAGCCCCAGCATTTT. Amino acid sequence: CASSLAGDNQPQHF.

This clone was observed a single time. The chain links TRBV9 to TRBJ2-1, with 7 bases lining up with TRBD1. Looked up from germline, CDR1 is SGDLS and CDR2 is YYNGEE. The CDR3 extends over 14 amino acids. V lost 0 bases, J lost 6 bases, and 3 bases stayed unmatched. DNA for the CDR3: TGTGCCAGCAGCGTAGGAGGGGGCCCCAATGAGCAGTTCTTC. The encoded protein is CASSVGGGPNEQFF.

The chain carries TRBV9 and TRBJ2-3, with D possibly matching TRBD1 (5 bases). The CDR3 is 15 residues long. V gave up 3 bases and J gave up 0 bases, with 11 bases separating them. Per the germline V gene, CDR1 is SGDLS and CDR2 is YYNGEE. CDR3 coding DNA: TGTGCCAGCAGCGATCAGGGCATCAGCACAGATACGCAGTATTTT. Amino acid sequence: CASSDQGISTDTQYF.

The chain employs TRBV6-6 and TRBJ1-6; D uncertain. Germline V gives CDR1 MNHNY, CDR2 SVGAGI (reference sequence). This CDR3 comprises 12 residues. The germline V and J ends were trimmed by 4 bases and 12 bases, with 10 bases remaining between them. Here the CDR3 DNA reads TGTGCCAGCAGTTCCCAAGATTTACCCCTCCACTTT. Its protein product is CASSSQDLPLHF.

The chain has TRBV30 and TRBJ2-4, with 7 bases fitting TRBD2. With V trimmed by 0 bases and J by 1 base, 9 bases remained unmatched. This CDR3 spans 17 amino acids. CDR1 is GTSNPN, CDR2 SVGIG, per germline (reference sequence). The CDR3 region is CAWSVFGRVRAKNIQYF. CDR3 in DNA: TGTGCCTGGAGTGTATTTGGGAGGGTTCGGGCCAAAAACATTCAGTACTTC.